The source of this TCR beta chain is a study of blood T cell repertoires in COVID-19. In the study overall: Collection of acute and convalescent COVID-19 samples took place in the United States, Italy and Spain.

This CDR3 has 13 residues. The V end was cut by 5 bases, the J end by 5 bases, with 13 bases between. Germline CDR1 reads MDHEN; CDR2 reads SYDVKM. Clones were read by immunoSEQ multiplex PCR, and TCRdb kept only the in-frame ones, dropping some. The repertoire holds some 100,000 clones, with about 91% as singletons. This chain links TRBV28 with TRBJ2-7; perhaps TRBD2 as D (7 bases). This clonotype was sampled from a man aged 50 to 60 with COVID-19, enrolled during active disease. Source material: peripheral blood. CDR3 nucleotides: TGTGCCAGCAGTCCGCCGGGGGGCCACGAGCAGTACTTC. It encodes CASSPPGGHEQYF.